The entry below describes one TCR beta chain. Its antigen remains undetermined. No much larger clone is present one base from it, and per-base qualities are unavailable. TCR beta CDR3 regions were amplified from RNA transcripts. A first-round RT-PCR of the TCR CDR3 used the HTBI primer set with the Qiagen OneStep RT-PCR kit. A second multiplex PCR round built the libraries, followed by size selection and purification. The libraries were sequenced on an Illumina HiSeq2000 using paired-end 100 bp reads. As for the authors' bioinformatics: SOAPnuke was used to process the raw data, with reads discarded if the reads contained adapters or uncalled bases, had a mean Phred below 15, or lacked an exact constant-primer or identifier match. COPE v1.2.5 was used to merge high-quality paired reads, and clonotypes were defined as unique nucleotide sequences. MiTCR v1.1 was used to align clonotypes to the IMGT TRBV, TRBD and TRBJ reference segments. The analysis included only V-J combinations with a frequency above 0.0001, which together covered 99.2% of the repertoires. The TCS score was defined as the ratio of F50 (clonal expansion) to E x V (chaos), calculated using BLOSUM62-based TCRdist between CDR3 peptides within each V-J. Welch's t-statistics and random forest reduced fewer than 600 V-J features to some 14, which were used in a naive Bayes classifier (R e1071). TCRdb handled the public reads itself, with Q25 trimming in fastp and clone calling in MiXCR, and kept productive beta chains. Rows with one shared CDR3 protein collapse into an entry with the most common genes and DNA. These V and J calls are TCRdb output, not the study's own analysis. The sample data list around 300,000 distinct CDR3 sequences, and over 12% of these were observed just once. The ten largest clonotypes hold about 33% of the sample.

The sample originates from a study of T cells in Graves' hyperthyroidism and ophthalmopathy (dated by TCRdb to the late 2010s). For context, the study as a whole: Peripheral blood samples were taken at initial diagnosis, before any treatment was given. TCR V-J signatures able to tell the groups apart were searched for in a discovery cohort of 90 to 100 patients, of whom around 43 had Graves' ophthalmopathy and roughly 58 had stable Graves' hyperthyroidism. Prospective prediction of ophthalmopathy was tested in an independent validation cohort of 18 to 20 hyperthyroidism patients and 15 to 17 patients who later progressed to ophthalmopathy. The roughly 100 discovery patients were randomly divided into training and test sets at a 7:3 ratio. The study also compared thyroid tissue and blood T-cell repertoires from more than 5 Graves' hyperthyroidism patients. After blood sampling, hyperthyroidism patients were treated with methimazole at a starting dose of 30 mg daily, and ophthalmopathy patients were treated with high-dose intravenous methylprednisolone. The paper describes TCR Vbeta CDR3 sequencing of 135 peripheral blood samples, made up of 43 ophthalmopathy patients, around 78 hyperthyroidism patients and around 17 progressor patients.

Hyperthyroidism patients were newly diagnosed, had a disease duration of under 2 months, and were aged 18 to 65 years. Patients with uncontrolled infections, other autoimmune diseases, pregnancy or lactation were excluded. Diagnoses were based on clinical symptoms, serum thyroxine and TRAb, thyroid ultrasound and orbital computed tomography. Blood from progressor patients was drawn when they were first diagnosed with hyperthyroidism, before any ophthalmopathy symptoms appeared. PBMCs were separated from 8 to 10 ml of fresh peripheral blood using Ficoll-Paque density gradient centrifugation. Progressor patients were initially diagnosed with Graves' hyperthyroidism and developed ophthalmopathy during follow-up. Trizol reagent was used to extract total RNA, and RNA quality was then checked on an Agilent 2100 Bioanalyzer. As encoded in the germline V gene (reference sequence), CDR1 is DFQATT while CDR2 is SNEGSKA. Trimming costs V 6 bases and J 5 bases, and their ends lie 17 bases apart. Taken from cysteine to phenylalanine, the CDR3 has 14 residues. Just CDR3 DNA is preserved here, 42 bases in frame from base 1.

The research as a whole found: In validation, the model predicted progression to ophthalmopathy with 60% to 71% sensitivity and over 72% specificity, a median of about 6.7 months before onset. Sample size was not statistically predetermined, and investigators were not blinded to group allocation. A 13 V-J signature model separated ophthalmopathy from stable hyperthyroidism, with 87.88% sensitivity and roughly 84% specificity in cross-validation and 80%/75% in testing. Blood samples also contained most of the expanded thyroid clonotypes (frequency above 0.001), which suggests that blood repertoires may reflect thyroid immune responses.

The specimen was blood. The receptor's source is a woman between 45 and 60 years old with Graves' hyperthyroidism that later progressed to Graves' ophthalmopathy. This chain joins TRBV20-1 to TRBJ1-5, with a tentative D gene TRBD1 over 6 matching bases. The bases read TGCAGTGCAGACTTCGGGACACCTCATCAGCCCCAGCATTTT. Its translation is CSADFGTPHQPQHF.